These 16 T cell receptor beta chains share one sample of origin, sequenced in a study of blood T cell repertoires in COVID-19. The protocol was immunoSEQ multiplex PCR, while the TCRdb copy is restricted to in-frame clones and leaves out a portion. Found here are 75,000 to 100,000 clones, around nine tenths of them singletons; the top ten hold roughly 5%. Sequencing used peripheral blood. These receptors came from a man in his 60s with acute or convalescent COVID-19.

The chain joins TRBV11-2 to TRBJ2-7; D may be TRBD1 (5 bases). V lost 8 bases, J lost 3 bases, and 11 bases lay in between. Germline V lookup: CDR1 SGHAT, CDR2 FQNNGV. The CDR3 runs 12 residues. This CDR3 is CASGQGIYEQYF. The CDR3 nucleotides read TGTGCCAGCGGGCAGGGTATCTACGAGCAGTACTTC.

The V and J genes are TRBV7-6 and TRBJ1-6, with 7 bases identical to TRBD1. CDR1 and CDR2 from the germline V gene are SGHVS and FNYEAQ. Trimming at V came to 4 bases and at J to 5 bases, leaving 11 bases not matched to a gene. The CDR3 runs to 17 residues. CDR3 DNA: TGTGCCAGCAGCTCCCGGGCCACACAGGGGAATAATTCACCCCTCCACTTT. It is translated as CASSSRATQGNNSPLHF.

This clone was counted only a few times. The chain joins TRBV2 to TRBJ1-1, with D unclear. There are 13 residues in the CDR3. V dropped 3 bases and J dropped 1 base, with 6 bases sitting between them. Germline CDR1 and CDR2: SNHLY and FYNNEI. The CDR3 DNA reads as TGTGCCAGCAGTGAGGGGAGGAACACTGAAGCTTTCTTT. This codes for CASSEGRNTEAFF.

The chain carries TRBV11-2 and TRBJ1-4; no clear D gene. The germline V gene has CDR1 SGHAT and CDR2 FQNNGV. V was shortened by 1 base and J by 2 bases, with 8 bases between the two germline ends. This CDR3 has 15 residues. Written as DNA, the CDR3 is TGTGCCAGCAGCTTAGCCGGGTTCACTAATGAAAAACTGTTTTTT. Encoded protein: CASSLAGFTNEKLFF.

V is TRBV15 and J is TRBJ2-7; 8 bases match TRBD1. The J segment lost 2 bases and the V segment lost 4 bases, leaving 4 bases of the junction unmatched. This CDR3 is built from 14 residues. Germline V lookup: CDR1 LNHNV, CDR2 YYDKDF (reference sequence). CDR3 loop: CATSTRDRPYEQYF. CDR3 bases: TGTGCCACCAGCACCCGGGACAGGCCCTACGAGCAGTACTTC.

This chain joins TRBV7-2 and TRBJ1-1; a weak D match, TRBD1 (5 bases). Germline CDR1 is SGHTA and CDR2 is FQGNSA. V shed 6 bases and J shed 1 base, with 12 bases lying between them. The CDR3 has 14 residues. CDR3 in amino acids: CASSTNRRNTEAFF. Written as DNA, the CDR3 is TGTGCCAGCAGTACTAACAGGAGGAACACTGAAGCTTTCTTT.

The chain recombines TRBV19 with TRBJ1-1, with a tentative D call TRBD1 (5 bases). The V end lost 2 bases, the J end lost 3 bases, and 7 bases lay between the germline ends. The CDR3 is 13 residues long. Germline V lookup: CDR1 LNHDA, CDR2 SQIVND (reference sequence). The chain's CDR3 is CASSIKGDTEAFF. The CDR3 DNA is TGTGCCAGTAGTATAAAAGGGGACACTGAAGCTTTCTTT.

The V call is TRBV30, the J call TRBJ1-1, with 9 nucleotides matching TRBD1. The V gene end was trimmed by 2 bases and the J gene end by 3 bases; junction bases not matched to a gene: 1. The CDR3 has 13 residues. Germline loops: CDR1 GTSNPN, CDR2 SVGIG (reference sequence). CDR3 protein: CAWSWDRDTEAFF. DNA for the CDR3: TGTGCCTGGAGTTGGGACAGGGACACTGAAGCTTTCTTT.

The rearrangement links TRBV18 to TRBJ2-1; D not certain. Trimming stripped 0 bases from V and 1 base from J, with 10 bases between. The CDR3 covers 16 residues. Germline V gene lookup returns CDR1 KGHSH and CDR2 LQKENI. The CDR3 loop is CASSPPLSASYNEQFF. The CDR3 nucleotides are TGTGCCAGCTCACCACCCCTTTCAGCGTCCTACAATGAGCAGTTCTTC.

The gene calls are TRBV3-1 (or the pseudogene TRBV3-2) and TRBJ2-2; 12 nucleotides line up with TRBD2. The V segment lost 0 bases and the J segment 2 bases; nucleotides outside the gene matches: 13. The germline V gene has CDR1 LGHDT and CDR2 YNNKEL (reference sequence). The CDR3 is 21 residues long. The CDR3 sequence is CASSQEQFGLAGGRNTGELFF. The CDR3 DNA is TGTGCCAGCAGCCAAGAGCAATTTGGGCTAGCGGGGGGGAGAAACACCGGGGAGCTGTTTTTT.

The J gene is TRBJ1-3, the V gene TRBV18; D not certain. V was pared by 1 base and J by 5 bases, with 9 bases between. The CDR3 runs to 14 residues. CDR1 is KGHSH and CDR2 is LQKENI in the germline V gene. CDR3 sequence reads: CASSPLEIRNTIYF. CDR3 coding DNA: TGTGCCAGCTCACCACTAGAGATTCGAAACACCATATATTTT.

V gene TRBV29-1 combines with J gene TRBJ1-1; a possible D gene is TRBD1 (5 bases). The germline V gene encodes CDR1 SQVTM and CDR2 ANQGSEA. There are 13 residues in the CDR3. With 6 bases removed from V and 4 bases from J, the gap between germline ends came to 15 bases. DNA for the CDR3: TGCAGCGTACCGGGACCGGGGGGCACTGAAGCTTTCTTT. Amino acids: CSVPGPGGTEAFF.

In this sample, this clone turned up a few times. This rearrangement joins TRBV7-8 to TRBJ1-3, with a weak D call TRBD1 (6 bases). Germline V gene data show CDR1 as SGHVS and CDR2 as FQNEAQ. The V and J ends lost 3 bases and 0 bases respectively, with 12 bases between them. The CDR3 contains 16 residues. In DNA form, the CDR3 reads TGTGCCAGCAGCTTCGGACAGACCCGCTCTGGAAACACCATATATTTT. Its translation is CASSFGQTRSGNTIYF. The full variable domain, in which reference TRBV7-8 and TRBJ1-3 provide the parts outside the CDR3, is GAGVSQSPRYKVAKRGQDVALRCDPISGHVSLFWYQQALGQGPEFLTYFQNEAQLDKSGLPSDRFFAERPEGSVSTLKIQRTQQEDSAVYLCASSFGQTRSGNTIYFGEGSWLTVV.

This clone was detected only a few times. This chain connects TRBV5-1 to TRBJ1-1, with unresolved D. The germline V gene encodes CDR1 SGHRS and CDR2 YFSETQ. The CDR3 is 13 amino acids. The V end lost 1 base, the J end lost 1 base, and 5 bases lay between the germline ends. For the CDR3, the DNA is TGCGCCAGCAGCTTGTTATGGAACACTGAAGCTTTCTTT. It translates to CASSLLWNTEAFF.

This chain joins TRBV7-2 and TRBJ2-5; 8 nucleotides line up with TRBD1. The CDR3 runs to 13 residues. CDR1 is SGHTA and CDR2 is FQGNSA in the germline V gene. The trim removed 4 bases at V and 5 bases at J, leaving 3 bases unmatched. The CDR3: CASSWTGWETQYF. CDR3 nucleotides: TGTGCCAGCAGCTGGACAGGGTGGGAGACCCAGTACTTC.

The chain uses TRBV6-5 and TRBJ1-2; TRBD1 is a possible D gene (6 bases). This CDR3 has 15 amino acids. Trimming stripped 2 bases from V and 0 bases from J, with 10 bases between. The germline V gene encodes CDR1 MNHEY and CDR2 SVGAGI. CDR3 DNA sequence: TGTGCCAGCAGTTACGGCGGGGGCGCTAACTATGGCTACACCTTC. Protein product: CASSYGGGANYGYTF.